A selection of T cell receptor beta chains follows, all from one sample in a study of shared clonotypes between healthy human individuals. The repertoire was sequenced with immunoSEQ multiplex PCR; TCRdb's copy has only in-frame clones and lacks some. The sample has approximately 2.1 million clones; 80% to 95% are singletons. The specimen was naive CD4+ T cells from PBMCs. These receptors originate from a man younger than 30 in good health. Some clones in this sample may be carry-over from other donors' samples. Both conserved end residues are part of each CDR3. Some rows have no size entry. The others give once, few or many, or a class for an expanded clone.

V gene: TRBV10-3; clone size: -; CDR3 length: 15; CDR3 protein: CAISAFAGETGELFF
V gene: TRBV29-1; clone size: -; CDR3 length: 13; CDR3 protein: CSVSRPSSYEQYF
V gene: TRBV5-1; clone size: -; CDR3 length: 15; CDR3 protein: CASSLGSGDGTEAFF
V gene: TRBV10-3; clone size: -; CDR3 length: 16; CDR3 protein: CAIRRAGQGGSGELFF
V gene: TRBV9; clone size: -; CDR3 length: 15; CDR3 protein: CASSVDRGINEKLFF
V gene: TRBV5-1; clone size: few; CDR3 length: 12; CDR3 protein: CASSETRHEQFF
V gene: TRBV7-9; clone size: once; CDR3 length: 14; CDR3 protein: CASSTRTGSNEQFF
V gene: TRBV2; clone size: -; CDR3 length: 13; CDR3 protein: CATTRDRDTEAFF
V gene: TRBV18; clone size: -; CDR3 length: 16; CDR3 protein: CASSPRDREFTDTQYF
V gene: TRBV27; clone size: -; CDR3 length: 13; CDR3 protein: CASSLREGYEQYF
V gene: TRBV5-6; clone size: once; CDR3 length: 17; CDR3 protein: CASSYRQGRYSNQPQHF
V gene: TRBV12-5; clone size: -; CDR3 length: 15; CDR3 protein: CASGLELTGTDTQYF
V gene: TRBV5-1; clone size: -; CDR3 length: 16; CDR3 protein: CASSLAGSGAYNEQFF
V gene: TRBV27; clone size: once; CDR3 length: 11; CDR3 protein: CASKWSDTQYF
V gene: TRBV7-7; clone size: -; CDR3 length: 18; CDR3 protein: CASSRRVARSGISNEQFF
V gene: TRBV5-4; clone size: -; CDR3 length: 17; CDR3 protein: CASSFRPRQSPKNIQYF
V gene: TRBV11-2; clone size: -; CDR3 length: 17; CDR3 protein: CASSLGWRTYSYNEQFF
V gene: TRBV7-3; clone size: -; CDR3 length: 13; CDR3 protein: CASSRRLQETQYF
V gene: TRBV18; clone size: -; CDR3 length: 11; CDR3 protein: CASSQGTEAFF
V gene: TRBV30; clone size: -; CDR3 length: 13; CDR3 protein: CAWSVRGDQPQHF
V gene: TRBV10-3; clone size: -; CDR3 length: 12; CDR3 protein: CAISRNYTEAFF
V gene: TRBV29-1; clone size: -; CDR3 length: 14; CDR3 protein: CSVEGQGSYNEQFF